This TCR beta chain was obtained from a study of T cells in Graves' hyperthyroidism and ophthalmopathy. In this sample, this clonotype turned up many times. V was cut by 6 bases and J by 7 bases, with 15 bases left in between. The CDR3 has 13 amino acids. Germline CDR1 is WSHSY and CDR2 is SAAADI. The source material, RNA transcripts, was used to amplify TCR beta CDR3 regions. The study used the HTBI primer set for a first-round RT-PCR of the TCR CDR3. TCRdb recomputed calls from the multiplex PCR reads with MiXCR, one row per CDR3 protein. The sample consists of approximately 600,000 distinct CDR3 sequences, approximately 14% of them appearing once.

This sequence originates from a woman in her 40s with Graves' ophthalmopathy. The rearrangement uses TRBV10-2 and TRBJ1-1; D is uncertain. The sequenced sample was blood. The CDR3 nucleotides read TGCGCCAGCAGCAGCAATGGAGCCTTTGAAGCTTTCTTT. It codes for CASSSNGAFEAFF.